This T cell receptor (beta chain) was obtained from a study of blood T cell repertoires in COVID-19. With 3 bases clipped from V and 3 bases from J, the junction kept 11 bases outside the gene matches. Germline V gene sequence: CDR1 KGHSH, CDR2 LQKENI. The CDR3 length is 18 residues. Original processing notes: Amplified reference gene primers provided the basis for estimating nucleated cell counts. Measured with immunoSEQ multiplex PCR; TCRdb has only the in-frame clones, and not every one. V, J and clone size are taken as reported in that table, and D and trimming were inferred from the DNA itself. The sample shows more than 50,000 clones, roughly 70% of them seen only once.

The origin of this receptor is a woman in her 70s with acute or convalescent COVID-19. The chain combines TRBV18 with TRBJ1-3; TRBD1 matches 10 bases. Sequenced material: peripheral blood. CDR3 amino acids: CASSPYGTGESGGNTIYF. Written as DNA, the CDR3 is TGTGCCAGCTCACCGTACGGGACAGGGGAATCTGGTGGAAACACCATATATTTT.